The 28 T cell receptor beta chains below come from one sample, sequenced in a study of T cell responses to AZD1222 COVID-19 vaccine. The table came from immunoSEQ multiplex PCR; TCRdb's copy has only in-frame clones and leaves some out. The profile covers 15,000 to 20,000 clones, with around nine tenths appearing a single time and about 8.7% taken by the ten largest. This material consisted of peripheral blood, taken 28 days after the second AZD1222 dose. All receptors derive from an adult who received the AZD1222 COVID-19 vaccine.

The V call is TRBV30, the J call TRBJ2-3; TRBD2 aligns across 8 bases. CDR1 is GTSNPN, CDR2 SVGIG, per germline (reference sequence). Unmatched junction bases numbered 7, after V lost 3 bases and J lost 5 bases. The CDR3 contains 14 residues. The CDR3 spells CAWRKTGGRDTQYF. The CDR3 DNA reads as TGTGCCTGGAGGAAGACGGGGGGGAGAGATACGCAGTATTTT. The entire variable domain, with the rest obtained from reference TRBV30 and TRBJ2-3, is as follows: SQTIHQWPATLVQPVGSPLSLECTVEGTSNPNLYWYRQAAGRGLQLLFYSVGIGQISSEVPQNLSASRPQDRQFILSSKKLLLSDSGFYLCAWRKTGGRDTQYFGPGTRLTVL.

This chain's CDR3 is CASSDTGGTNEKLFF. In DNA, the CDR3 is TGCGCCAGCAGTGACACAGGGGGGACGAATGAAAAACTGTTTTTT. This chain uses TRBV10-1 with TRBJ1-4; TRBD1 agrees at 8 bases. CDR3 length: 15 amino acids. The germline V gene encodes CDR1 WNHNN and CDR2 SYGVQD (reference sequence). After removal of 3 bases from V and 5 bases from J, the junction contained 5 bases not matched to a gene.

J is TRBJ1-2 and V is TRBV11-3, with D possibly being TRBD1 (6 bases). CDR1 is SGHNT, CDR2 YENEEA, per germline. The CDR3 has 15 residues. Between the trimmed V and J ends, which lost 1 base and 7 bases, there was a span of 16 bases. Here the CDR3 reads CASSLGLDQGCGYTF. CDR3 DNA: TGTGCCAGCAGCTTAGGTCTTGACCAGGGGTGTGGCTACACCTTC.

CDR3: CASSFVGQGFEKLFF. The CDR3 DNA sequence: TGTGCCAGCAGCTTTGTGGGACAGGGGTTTGAAAAACTGTTTTTT. The chain carries TRBV12-1 and TRBJ1-4; no check of the table's D call, TRBD1, against the DNA was made. TRBV12-1 is an annotated pseudogene. CDR3 length equals 15 residues.

The chain uses TRBV6-2 or TRBV6-3 and TRBJ2-7; TRBD2 aligns across 14 bases. CDR3 size: 16 residues. The germline V gene has CDR1 MNHEY and CDR2 SVGEGT. Losses at the gene ends were 5 bases for V and 0 bases for J; bases not matched to a gene: 3. In nucleotides, the CDR3 is TGTGCCAGCAGTCGAGGGACTAGCGGGAGCTCCTACGAGCAGTACGTC. Translation gives CASSRGTSGSSYEQYV.

The chain employs TRBV27 and TRBJ2-5, with 10 bases matching TRBD1. The CDR3 covers 15 residues. Germline trimming cut 6 bases from V and 2 bases from J; bases unmatched to any gene: 6. Germline V gene sequence: CDR1 MNHEY, CDR2 SMNVEV (reference sequence). The CDR3 sequence is CASSRDRGRQETQYF. The CDR3 nucleotides read TGTGCCAGCAGCCGCGACAGGGGGCGGCAAGAGACCCAGTACTTC.

The genes are TRBV5-6 and TRBJ2-5; tentative D call: TRBD2 (5 bases). Germline V gene sequence: CDR1 SGHDT, CDR2 YYEEEE. The CDR3 runs 17 residues. V was pared by 0 bases and J by 1 base, with 16 bases between. CDR3 DNA: TGTGCCAGCAGCTTGGAGGCTAGCCGACGATCCCAAGAGACCCAGTACTTC. Amino acids: CASSLEASRRSQETQYF.

The rearrangement uses TRBV28 and TRBJ1-5, with D possibly matching TRBD1 (5 bases). Germline-derived CDR1 and CDR2 are MDHEN and SYDVKM. Between the trimmed V and J ends, which lost 7 bases and 6 bases, there was a span of 16 bases. The CDR3 length is 14 residues. CDR3: CASTPGGMSQPQHF. CDR3 sequence (DNA): TGTGCCAGCACCCCCGGGGGGATGAGTCAGCCCCAGCATTTT.

The rearrangement uses TRBV28 and TRBJ1-1, with 9 positions matching TRBD1. V was clipped by 8 bases and J by 4 bases; unmatched bases: 20. The CDR3 is 18 residues long. Germline values: CDR1 MDHEN, CDR2 SYDVKM. CDR3 residues: CASGLFAPARTGVTEAFF. The CDR3 nucleotides are TGTGCCAGCGGATTGTTTGCCCCAGCCCGGACAGGGGTCACTGAAGCTTTCTTT. Drawing the rest from reference TRBV28 and TRBJ1-1, the complete variable domain is DVKVTQSSRYLVKRTGEKVFLECVQDMDHENMFWYRQDPGLGLRLIYFSYDVKMKEKGDIPEGYSVSREKKERFSLILESASTNQTSMYLCASGLFAPARTGVTEAFFGQGTRLTVV.

The chain combines TRBV3-1 (or the pseudogene TRBV3-2) with TRBJ1-3; no reliable D call. From germline, CDR1 is LGHDT and CDR2 YNNKEL (reference sequence). This CDR3 contains 13 residues. The V end lost 4 bases, the J end lost 2 bases, and 6 bases lay between the germline ends. Here the CDR3 reads CASSPQTGNTIYF. The CDR3 nucleotides read TGTGCCAGCAGCCCACAGACTGGAAACACCATATATTTT.

The chain combines TRBV12-3 or TRBV12-4 with TRBJ2-2; tentatively, D is TRBD1 (6 bases). V was shortened by 6 bases and J by 4 bases, with 9 bases between the two germline ends. This CDR3 has 13 amino acids. The CDR3, as DNA: TGTGCCAGCAGAACAGGGATCACCGGGGAGCTGTTTTTT. Protein: CASRTGITGELFF.

This chain connects TRBV14 to TRBJ2-1; D is ambiguous. CDR3 length: 14 amino acids. V lost 3 bases to trimming and J lost 2 bases, with 8 bases between them. Germline values: CDR1 SGHDN, CDR2 FVKESK. CDR3 loop: CASSHLGTYNEQFF. CDR3 nucleotide sequence: TGTGCCAGCAGCCACCTAGGGACCTACAATGAGCAGTTCTTC.

The chain joins TRBV2 to TRBJ2-7; tentatively, D is TRBD1 (6 bases). The CDR3 sequence is 15 residues long. V was clipped by 7 bases and J by 0 bases, with 16 bases between them. From germline, CDR1 is SNHLY and CDR2 FYNNEI. The CDR3 DNA is TGTGCCAGCAAATCGACAGGACTGTCCTCCTACGAGCAGTACTTC. Amino acids: CASKSTGLSSYEQYF.

Judged by abundance, this clone is medium-sized. The J gene is TRBJ2-3, the V gene TRBV4-2; 10 nucleotides align to TRBD2. The V gene's germline CDR1 is LGHNA and CDR2 YNFKEQ. V shed 4 bases, J shed 4 bases, and the junction held 5 bases outside the gene matches. The CDR3 is 15 residues long. CDR3 sequence (DNA): TGTGCCAGCAGCCCCCTAGCGGGAGCGGCAGATACGCAGTATTTT. This encodes CASSPLAGAADTQYF.

The chain uses TRBV5-4 and TRBJ1-4; TRBD1 matches at 9 bases. The V segment lost 4 bases and the J segment 4 bases; nucleotides outside the gene matches: 5. The CDR3 covers 15 residues. In germline, CDR1 is SGHNT, CDR2 YYREEE (reference sequence). CDR3: CASSPGDRVNEKLFF. CDR3 DNA sequence: TGTGCCAGCAGCCCGGGGGACAGGGTTAATGAAAAACTGTTTTTT.

This sequence joins TRBV28 and TRBJ2-6; D unresolved. Trimming removed 7 bases at V and 2 bases at J, with 6 bases between. This CDR3 region has 13 residues. Germline CDR1 MDHEN, CDR2 SYDVKM. CDR3 nucleotides: TGTGCCAGCAAACTTCCTGGGGCCAACGTCCTGACTTTC. This translates into CASKLPGANVLTF.

The chain carries TRBV15 and TRBJ1-6, with 9 bases identical to TRBD1. This CDR3 is built from 16 residues. The germline CDR1 and CDR2 sequences are LNHNV and YYDKDF (reference sequence). The ends lost 0 bases at V and 6 bases at J; junction bases unmatched: 3. The CDR3 DNA reads TGTGCCACCAGCAGAGATACGGGACAGGGTAATTCACCCCTCCACTTT. It yields the protein CATSRDTGQGNSPLHF.

J is TRBJ1-3 and V is TRBV12-5; 7 bases agree with TRBD1. The CDR3 runs to 14 residues. Germline V lookup: CDR1 LGHNT, CDR2 FRNRAP. Unmatched junction bases numbered 9, after V lost 6 bases and J lost 7 bases. The CDR3 spells CASGEGDSRNTIYF. The DNA of the CDR3 is TGTGCTAGTGGGGAAGGGGACAGCAGGAACACCATATATTTT.

The chain is built from TRBV11-1 and TRBJ1-2; D not resolved. The CDR3 has 14 residues. The germline gives CDR1 SGHAT, CDR2 FQDESV (reference sequence). The V end was cut by 1 base, the J end by 5 bases, with 11 bases between. As DNA, the CDR3 is TGTGCCAGCAGCTTAGGGTCCGCTGTATATGGCTACACCTTC. Encoded protein: CASSLGSAVYGYTF.

This clone occurred a few times. The genes are TRBV6-6 and TRBJ2-2; D unresolved. The CDR3 contains 15 residues. Germline loops: CDR1 MNHNY, CDR2 SVGAGI (reference sequence). Deletions cut 2 bases from V and 2 bases from J, with 9 bases between. The CDR3 bases are TGTGCCAGCAGTTACGATTCTAGAAACACCGGGGAGCTGTTTTTT. This sequence encodes CASSYDSRNTGELFF.

V gene TRBV14 combines with J gene TRBJ1-5; D might be TRBD1 (6 bases). V was trimmed by 3 bases and J by 3 bases, leaving 12 bases between them. The CDR3 runs 15 residues. Germline V CDR1 and CDR2: SGHDN, FVKESK. The CDR3 region is CASSHGQFLNQPQHF. Written as DNA, the CDR3 is TGTGCCAGCAGCCACGGACAGTTCCTCAATCAGCCCCAGCATTTT.

This clone was picked up one time. The chain recombines TRBV28 with TRBJ1-6; D gene uncertain. Germline CDR1 is MDHEN and CDR2 is SYDVKM. CDR3 length: 14 amino acids. Trimming removed 4 bases at V and 6 bases at J, with 10 bases between. CDR3 residues: CASSSTQLNSPLHF. CDR3 bases: TGTGCCAGCAGTTCAACACAGCTTAATTCACCCCTCCACTTT.

This clone came up once. This chain uses TRBV16 with TRBJ1-3; the D is unclear. V was shortened by 0 bases and J by 0 bases, with 12 bases between the two germline ends. Germline-derived CDR1 and CDR2 are KGHSY and FQNENV. The CDR3 has 17 residues. As DNA, the CDR3 is TGTGCCAGCAGCCAATCGGGAGTTTCCGACTCTGGAAACACCATATATTTT. It codes for CASSQSGVSDSGNTIYF.

This chain joins TRBV28 and TRBJ2-7; TRBD2 is a possible D gene (6 bases). The germline gives CDR1 MDHEN, CDR2 SYDVKM. V dropped 3 bases and J dropped 3 bases, with 9 bases sitting between them. The length of the CDR3 is 13 residues. CDR3 in DNA: TGTGCCAGCAGTTTGGAGGGGCACTACGAGCAGTACTTC. Its translation: CASSLEGHYEQYF.

The chain is built from TRBV5-1 and TRBJ2-7, with 8 bases that match TRBD2. CDR3 size: 15 residues. Germline assignment: CDR1 SGHRS and CDR2 YFSETQ. V lost 0 bases to trimming and J lost 3 bases; unmatched junction nucleotides: 5. The CDR3 spells CASSLAGLGLYEQYF. In nucleotides, the CDR3 is TGCGCCAGCAGCTTGGCGGGACTAGGACTCTACGAGCAGTACTTC.

This chain links TRBV5-4 with TRBJ2-2; no firm D call. The germline CDR1 and CDR2 sequences are SGHNT and YYREEE (reference sequence). Deletions cut 4 bases from V and 6 bases from J, with 16 bases between. This CDR3 contains 15 residues. The CDR3 is CASSPSTFGSGELFF. For the CDR3, the DNA is TGTGCCAGCAGCCCTTCGACCTTCGGATCCGGGGAGCTGTTTTTT.

J is TRBJ2-1 and V is TRBV5-8, with D perhaps matching TRBD2 (6 bases). The V gene lost 4 bases and the J gene lost 2 bases, with 13 bases spanning the gap. The CDR3 sequence is 15 residues long. Per the germline V gene, CDR1 is SGHTS and CDR2 is YDEGEE. The CDR3 DNA follows: TGTGCCAGCAGCCGGGTTGGAGGGCCCTACAATGAGCAGTTCTTC. This codes for CASSRVGGPYNEQFF.

The chain joins TRBV19 to TRBJ2-5; 9 bases are shared with TRBD1. This CDR3 contains 15 residues. V shed 8 bases, J shed 4 bases, and the junction held 11 bases outside the gene matches. Germline CDR1 LNHDA, CDR2 SQIVND (reference sequence). The CDR3: CASGGTGSWRETQYF. As DNA, the CDR3 is TGTGCCAGTGGAGGGACAGGGTCTTGGAGAGAGACCCAGTACTTC.